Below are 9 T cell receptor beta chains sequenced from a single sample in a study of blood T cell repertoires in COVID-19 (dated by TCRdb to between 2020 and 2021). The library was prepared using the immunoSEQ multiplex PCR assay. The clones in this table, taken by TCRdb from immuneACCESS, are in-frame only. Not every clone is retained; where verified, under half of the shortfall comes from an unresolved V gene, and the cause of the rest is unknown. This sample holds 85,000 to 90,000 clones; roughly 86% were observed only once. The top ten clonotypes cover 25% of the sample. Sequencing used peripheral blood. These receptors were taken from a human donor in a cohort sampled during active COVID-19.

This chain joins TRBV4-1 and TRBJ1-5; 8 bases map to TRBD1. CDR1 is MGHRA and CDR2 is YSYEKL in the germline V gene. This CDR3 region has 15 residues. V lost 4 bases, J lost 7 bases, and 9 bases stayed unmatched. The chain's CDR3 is CASSPTGQGGQPQHF. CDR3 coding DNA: TGCGCCAGCAGCCCAACTGGACAGGGCGGCCAGCCCCAGCATTTT.

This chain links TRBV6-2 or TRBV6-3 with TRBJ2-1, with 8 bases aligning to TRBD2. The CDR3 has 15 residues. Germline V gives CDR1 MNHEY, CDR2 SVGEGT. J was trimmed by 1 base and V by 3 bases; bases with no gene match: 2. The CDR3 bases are TGTGCCAGCAGTTATATAGCGGGATCCTACAATGAGCAGTTCTTC. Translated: CASSYIAGSYNEQFF.

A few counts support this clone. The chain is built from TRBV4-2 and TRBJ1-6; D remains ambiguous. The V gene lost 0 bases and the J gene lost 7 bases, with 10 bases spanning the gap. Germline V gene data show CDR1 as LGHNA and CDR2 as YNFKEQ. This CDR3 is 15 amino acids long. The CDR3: CASSQDITANSPLHF. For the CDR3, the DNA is TGTGCCAGCAGCCAAGATATCACAGCAAATTCACCCCTCCACTTT.

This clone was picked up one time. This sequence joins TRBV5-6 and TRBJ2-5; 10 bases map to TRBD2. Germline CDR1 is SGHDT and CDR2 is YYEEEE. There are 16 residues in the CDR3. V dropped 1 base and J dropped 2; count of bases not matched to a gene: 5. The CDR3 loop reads CASSLLASGRQETQYF. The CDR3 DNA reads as TGTGCCAGCAGCTTGTTGGCTAGCGGGAGACAAGAGACCCAGTACTTC.

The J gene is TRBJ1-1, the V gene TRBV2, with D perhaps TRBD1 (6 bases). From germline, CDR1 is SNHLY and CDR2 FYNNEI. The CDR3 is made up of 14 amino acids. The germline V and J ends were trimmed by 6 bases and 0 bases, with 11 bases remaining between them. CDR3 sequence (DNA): TGTGCCAGCAGCTCGCAGGGGATGAACACTGAAGCTTTCTTT. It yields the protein CASSSQGMNTEAFF.

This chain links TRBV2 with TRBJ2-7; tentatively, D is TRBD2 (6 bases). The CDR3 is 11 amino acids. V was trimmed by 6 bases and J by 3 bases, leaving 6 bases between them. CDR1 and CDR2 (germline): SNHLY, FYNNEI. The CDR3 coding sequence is TGTGCCAGCAGCGGGAGCTACGAGCAGTACTTC. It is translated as CASSGSYEQYF.

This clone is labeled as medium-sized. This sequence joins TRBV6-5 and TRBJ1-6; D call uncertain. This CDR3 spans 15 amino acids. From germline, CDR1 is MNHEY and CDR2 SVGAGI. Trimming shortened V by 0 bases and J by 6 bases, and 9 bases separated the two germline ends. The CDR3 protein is CASSYSARPNSPLHF. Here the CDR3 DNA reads TGTGCCAGCAGTTACTCGGCTAGGCCTAATTCACCCCTCCACTTT.

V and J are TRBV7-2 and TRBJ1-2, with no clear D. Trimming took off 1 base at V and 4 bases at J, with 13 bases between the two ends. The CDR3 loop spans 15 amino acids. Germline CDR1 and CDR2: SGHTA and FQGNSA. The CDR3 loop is CASSLVVGSLYGYTF. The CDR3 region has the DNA TGTGCCAGCAGCTTAGTAGTCGGGAGCCTCTATGGCTACACCTTC.

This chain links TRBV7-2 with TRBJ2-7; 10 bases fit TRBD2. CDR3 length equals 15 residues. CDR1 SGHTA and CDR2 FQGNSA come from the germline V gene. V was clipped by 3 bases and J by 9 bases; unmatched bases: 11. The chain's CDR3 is CASSFFLAGDQVQYF. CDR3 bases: TGTGCCAGCAGCTTCTTCCTAGCGGGGGATCAGGTGCAGTACTTC. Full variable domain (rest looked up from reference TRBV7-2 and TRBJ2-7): GAGVSQSPSNKVTEKGKDVELRCDPISGHTALYWYRQSLGQGLEFLIYFQGNSAPDKSGLPSDRFSAERTGGSVSTLTIQRTQQEDSAVYLCASSFFLAGDQVQYFGPGTRLTVT.